Shown below are 30 T cell receptor beta chains from a single sample sequenced in a study of blood T cell repertoires in COVID-19. The table came from immunoSEQ multiplex PCR; TCRdb's copy has only in-frame clones and leaves some out. The sample yields 270,000 or so clones, around 89% seen once. Source material: peripheral blood. The source of these receptors is a man between 35 and 55 years old with acute or convalescent COVID-19.

Concerning this clone itself: One junction end disagrees with the germline gene, perhaps due to a read error. The chain couples TRBV5-1 to TRBJ1-1; 7 bases match TRBD1. This CDR3 has 14 residues. Germline V gene data show CDR1 as SGHRS and CDR2 as YFSETQ. CDR3 nucleotides: TGCGCCAGCTCCCCGGGACAGCCCGCCACTAAAGCTTTCTTT. This codes for CASSPGQPATKAFF.

The rearrangement uses TRBV5-6 and TRBJ2-5; 8 bases align to TRBD2. This CDR3 has 14 residues. Per the germline V gene, CDR1 is SGHDT and CDR2 is YYEEEE. Losses at the gene ends were 3 bases for V and 5 bases for J; bases not matched to a gene: 6. The CDR3 loop reads CASSSSGTSETQYF. In DNA form, the CDR3 reads TGTGCCAGCAGCTCTTCCGGGACTAGTGAGACCCAGTACTTC.

This chain uses TRBV24-1 with TRBJ1-5; D is ambiguous. V was clipped by 2 bases and J by 4 bases, with 8 bases between them. Germline CDR1 KGHDR, CDR2 SFDVKD. The CDR3 is 14 amino acids. CDR3 sequence: CATSDSSGNQPQHF. Written as DNA, the CDR3 is TGTGCCACCAGTGATTCATCAGGAAATCAGCCCCAGCATTTT.

The V and J genes are TRBV19 and TRBJ1-2; D is unclear. Trimming cost V 6 bases and J 0 bases, with 14 bases left between them. This CDR3 spans 15 amino acids. The germline gives CDR1 LNHDA, CDR2 SQIVND (reference sequence). The DNA of the CDR3 is TGTGCCAGTAGGGTCCGATATAACACTAACTATGGCTACACCTTC. As protein: CASRVRYNTNYGYTF. Supplemented by reference TRBV19 and TRBJ1-2, the full variable domain reads DGGITQSPKYLFRKEGQNVTLSCEQNLNHDAMYWYRQDPGQGLRLIYYSQIVNDFQKGDIAEGYSVSREKKESFPLTVTSAQKNPTAFYLCASRVRYNTNYGYTFGSGTRLTVV.

This chain uses TRBV6-5 with TRBJ1-5; possibly TRBD1 for D (5 bases). This CDR3 contains 14 residues. The V gene's germline CDR1 is MNHEY and CDR2 SVGAGI. Trimming left V 0 bases short and J 14 bases short, with 17 bases between. This CDR3 reads CASSYSMGWSGEHF. CDR3 DNA sequence: TGTGCCAGCAGTTACTCGATGGGTTGGTCGGGGGAGCATTTT.

The J gene is TRBJ2-1, the V gene TRBV29-1; D is uncertain. CDR1 is SQVTM, CDR2 ANQGSEA, per germline. Trimming removed 4 bases at V and 6 bases at J, with 7 bases between. The CDR3 is 11 residues long. CDR3 amino acids: CSVANSNEQFF. The CDR3 nucleotides read TGCAGCGTTGCGAACAGCAATGAGCAGTTCTTC.

This clone was counted once. The rearrangement joins TRBV4-2 to TRBJ1-4; D is undetermined. This CDR3 is built from 15 residues. Germline V gives CDR1 LGHNA, CDR2 YNFKEQ. The V end was cut by 0 bases, the J end by 9 bases, with 14 bases between. CDR3 residues: CASSQDPGYQKKLFF. The CDR3 bases are TGTGCCAGCAGCCAAGATCCGGGGTATCAGAAAAAACTGTTTTTT.

The chain combines TRBV7-8 with TRBJ1-1; 7 positions agree with TRBD1. Trimming cost V 2 bases and J 6 bases; bases outside gene matches: 3. CDR1 SGHVS and CDR2 FQNEAQ come from the germline V gene. This CDR3 has 13 amino acids. The CDR3 sequence: CASSLRQGAEAFF. CDR3 sequence (DNA): TGTGCCAGCAGCTTACGGCAGGGGGCTGAAGCTTTCTTT.

The J gene is TRBJ1-4, the V gene TRBV4-2; D remains ambiguous. This CDR3 has 16 amino acids. CDR1 LGHNA and CDR2 YNFKEQ come from the germline V gene. Trimming took 1 base from V and 6 from J, leaving 15 bases between them. The CDR3 reads CASSQVRLTNHEKLFF. The DNA of the CDR3 is TGTGCCAGCAGCCAAGTAAGGCTTACTAATCATGAAAAACTGTTTTTT.

The chain combines TRBV6-5 with TRBJ2-1; 7 bases line up with TRBD1. The CDR3 contains 15 residues. The V segment lost 6 bases and the J segment 4 bases; nucleotides outside the gene matches: 9. Germline CDR1 and CDR2: MNHEY and SVGAGI. The CDR3 DNA follows: TGTGCCAGCAGGGCTCCGGGACAGCGTTACAATGAGCAGTTCTTC. Its translation is CASRAPGQRYNEQFF.

The chain combines TRBV12-5 with TRBJ2-7; TRBD1 matches 7 bases. With 2 bases clipped from V and 2 bases from J, the junction kept 6 bases outside the gene matches. CDR1 is LGHNT, CDR2 FRNRAP, per germline. This CDR3 comprises 15 residues. The CDR3 spells CASGLLDRVPYEQYF. Here the CDR3 DNA reads TGTGCTAGTGGTTTGCTAGACAGGGTACCCTACGAGCAGTACTTC.

The chain is built from TRBV10-1 and TRBJ1-1; a possible D gene is TRBD1 (6 bases). CDR1 is WNHNN, CDR2 SYGVQD, per germline (reference sequence). The CDR3 covers 15 residues. The V gene lost 5 bases and the J gene lost 3 bases, with 16 bases spanning the gap. CDR3 nucleotide sequence: TGCGCCAGCAGTCCGCGTCAACAGGGATACACTGAAGCTTTCTTT. Protein sequence: CASSPRQQGYTEAFF.

This clone turned up a few times. This rearrangement joins TRBV7-8 to TRBJ2-1; D gene uncertain. This CDR3 has 15 amino acids. Trimming took 1 base from V and 7 from J, leaving 14 bases between them. From germline, CDR1 is SGHVS and CDR2 FQNEAQ. CDR3 amino acids: CASSLGQVAGNEQFF. In DNA, the CDR3 is TGTGCCAGCAGCTTAGGGCAGGTGGCTGGGAATGAGCAGTTCTTC. The entire variable domain, with the rest obtained from reference TRBV7-8 and TRBJ2-1, is as follows: GAGVSQSPRYKVAKRGQDVALRCDPISGHVSLFWYQQALGQGPEFLTYFQNEAQLDKSGLPSDRFFAERPEGSVSTLKIQRTQQEDSAVYLCASSLGQVAGNEQFFGPGTRLTVL.

The sample holds a few counts of this clone. This chain connects TRBV28 to TRBJ1-2, with TRBD1 identical over 12 bases. Germline V gives CDR1 MDHEN, CDR2 SYDVKM. V dropped 6 bases and J dropped 8; count of bases not matched to a gene: 7. The length of the CDR3 is 14 residues. The CDR3 DNA reads TGTGCCAGCAGCCCGGGACAGGGGGCGGGAGGCTACACCTTC. This translates into CASSPGQGAGGYTF.

CDR3 region: CASSPREAYEQYF. In DNA, the CDR3 is TGCGCCAGCAGTCCAAGAGAGGCCTACGAGCAGTACTTC. This rearrangement joins TRBV4-1 to TRBJ2-7; D is unresolved. V dropped 6 bases and J dropped 2 bases, with 11 bases sitting between them. CDR1 MGHRA and CDR2 YSYEKL come from the germline V gene. The CDR3 covers 13 residues.

The J gene is TRBJ1-2, the V gene TRBV19; D possibly corresponds to TRBD1 (5 bases). V was clipped by 6 bases and J by 4 bases, with 12 bases between them. Germline V gives CDR1 LNHDA, CDR2 SQIVND (reference sequence). This CDR3 is built from 13 residues. This CDR3 is CASRGRGGYGYTF. CDR3 nucleotide sequence: TGTGCCAGTAGGGGCCGGGGGGGCTATGGCTACACCTTC.

The chain joins TRBV5-1 to TRBJ2-3, with TRBD2 as a possible D gene (6 bases). Germline loops: CDR1 SGHRS, CDR2 YFSETQ. The CDR3 has 15 amino acids. Trimming stripped 4 bases from V and 0 bases from J, with 12 bases between. CDR3 DNA: TGCGCCAGCAGCCTCGGCGGGGCGAGCACAGATACGCAGTATTTT. Its translation: CASSLGGASTDTQYF.

V and J are TRBV19 and TRBJ2-4, with a weak D call TRBD2 (5 bases). There are 14 residues in the CDR3. Germline V gives CDR1 LNHDA, CDR2 SQIVND (reference sequence). Between the trimmed V and J ends, which lost 6 bases and 0 bases, there was a span of 9 bases. Here the CDR3 DNA reads TGTGCCAGTAGACTAGAACTAGCCAAAAACATTCAGTACTTC. It is translated as CASRLELAKNIQYF.

The V gene is TRBV7-6, the J gene TRBJ2-7, with 9 bases identical to TRBD1. Germline loops: CDR1 SGHVS, CDR2 FNYEAQ. V lost 5 bases to trimming and J lost 4 bases; unmatched junction nucleotides: 9. This CDR3 is built from 15 residues. The chain's CDR3 is CASSPTGQGRYEQYF. CDR3 in DNA: TGTGCCAGCAGCCCTACCGGACAGGGGAGGTACGAGCAGTACTTC.

This clone was found a few times. The J gene is TRBJ1-6, the V gene TRBV10-2; D gene uncertain. The CDR3 extends over 15 amino acids. CDR1 and CDR2 from the germline V gene are WSHSY and SAAADI. V gave up 6 bases and J gave up 5 bases, with 14 bases separating them. The CDR3 DNA follows: TGCGCCAGCAGAGCCCAAGTATTCGATAATTCACCCCTCCACTTT. It specifies CASRAQVFDNSPLHF.

The rearrangement joins TRBV5-6 to TRBJ1-1; D not certain. The length of the CDR3 is 14 residues. The germline V and J ends were trimmed by 0 bases and 3 bases, with 9 bases remaining between them. Germline V gene data show CDR1 as SGHDT and CDR2 as YYEEEE. In DNA form, the CDR3 reads TGTGCCAGCAGCTTGGGGGTGGGCTACACTGAAGCTTTCTTT. As protein: CASSLGVGYTEAFF.

The V and J genes are TRBV3-1 (or the pseudogene TRBV3-2) and TRBJ1-3; D possibly corresponds to TRBD1 (5 bases). CDR1 LGHDT and CDR2 YNNKEL come from the germline V gene (reference sequence). V shed 4 bases and J shed 0 bases, with 13 bases lying between them. This CDR3 region has 16 residues. The CDR3, as DNA: TGTGCCAGCAGCCCTTCGGGACTTTACTCTGGAAACACCATATATTTT. It yields the protein CASSPSGLYSGNTIYF.

The chain couples TRBV6-6 to TRBJ1-2; TRBD1 is a possible D gene (6 bases). Trimming took off 6 bases at V and 6 bases at J, with 8 bases between the two ends. The CDR3 is made up of 11 amino acids. Germline CDR1 MNHNY, CDR2 SVGAGI (reference sequence). CDR3 in amino acids: CASSPGDGYTF. The CDR3 DNA is TGTGCCAGCAGCCCAGGGGATGGCTACACCTTC.

The chain is built from TRBV5-5 and TRBJ1-1; the D gene is possibly TRBD1 (6 bases). The CDR3 length is 13 residues. V gave up 2 bases and J gave up 6 bases, with 11 bases separating them. Per germline, CDR1 SGHKS and CDR2 YYEKEE (reference sequence). The CDR3 sequence: CASSLWTVPEAFF. CDR3 sequence (DNA): TGTGCCAGCAGCTTATGGACAGTTCCTGAAGCTTTCTTT.

A remark on this clone: In the same sample, other DNA sequences code for this CDR3. J is TRBJ1-1 and V is TRBV7-9; TRBD1 agrees at 7 bases. CDR1 is SEHNR and CDR2 is FQNEAQ in the germline V gene (reference sequence). The trim removed 2 bases at V and 2 bases at J, leaving 2 bases unmatched. CDR3 length: 14 residues. CDR3 sequence reads: CASSLQGGNTEAFF. Here the CDR3 DNA reads TGTGCCAGCAGCTTACAGGGGGGAAACACTGAAGCTTTCTTT.

V is TRBV19 and J is TRBJ2-1; 8 bases agree with TRBD2. The length of the CDR3 is 16 residues. Per the germline V gene, CDR1 is LNHDA and CDR2 is SQIVND (reference sequence). V gave up 5 bases and J gave up 5 bases; unmatched junction bases: 11. CDR3 region: CASSPLVGGGHNEQFF. The CDR3 DNA reads as TGTGCCAGTAGTCCCCTCGTCGGGGGGGGCCACAATGAGCAGTTCTTC.

The rearrangement links TRBV7-6 to TRBJ2-7; 7 nucleotides line up with TRBD1. V trimming: 4 bases; J trimming: 5 bases; junction bases outside the gene matches: 5. CDR1 is SGHVS, CDR2 FNYEAQ, per germline. This CDR3 spans 13 amino acids. As DNA, the CDR3 is TGTGCCAGCAGCTCACCGGGACAGAACGAGCAGTACTTC. Protein product: CASSSPGQNEQYF.

The V call is TRBV4-2, the J call TRBJ1-2; D is perhaps TRBD1 (5 bases). CDR3 length equals 15 residues. With 4 bases removed from V and 1 base from J, the gap between germline ends came to 13 bases. Germline assignment: CDR1 LGHNA and CDR2 YNFKEQ. The CDR3 here is CASSRQTDHNYGYTF. CDR3 in DNA: TGTGCCAGCAGCCGACAGACAGATCATAACTATGGCTACACCTTC.

This chain connects TRBV6-5 to TRBJ2-1; 7 bases are a match to TRBD1. Germline-derived CDR1 and CDR2 are MNHEY and SVGAGI. CDR3 length: 15 residues. V lost 0 bases to trimming and J lost 6 bases; unmatched junction nucleotides: 5. In nucleotides, the CDR3 is TGTGCCAGCAGTTACTCGAGGGACAGTCCCAATGAGCAGTTCTTC. It specifies CASSYSRDSPNEQFF.

The rearrangement links TRBV6-1 to TRBJ1-2; no clear D gene. Germline V lookup: CDR1 MNHNS, CDR2 SASEGT. V gave up 3 bases and J gave up 8 bases, with 16 bases separating them. This CDR3 has 14 residues. The CDR3 reads CASSDPSGLEGYTF. CDR3 DNA sequence: TGTGCCAGCAGTGATCCATCGGGTTTGGAAGGCTACACCTTC.